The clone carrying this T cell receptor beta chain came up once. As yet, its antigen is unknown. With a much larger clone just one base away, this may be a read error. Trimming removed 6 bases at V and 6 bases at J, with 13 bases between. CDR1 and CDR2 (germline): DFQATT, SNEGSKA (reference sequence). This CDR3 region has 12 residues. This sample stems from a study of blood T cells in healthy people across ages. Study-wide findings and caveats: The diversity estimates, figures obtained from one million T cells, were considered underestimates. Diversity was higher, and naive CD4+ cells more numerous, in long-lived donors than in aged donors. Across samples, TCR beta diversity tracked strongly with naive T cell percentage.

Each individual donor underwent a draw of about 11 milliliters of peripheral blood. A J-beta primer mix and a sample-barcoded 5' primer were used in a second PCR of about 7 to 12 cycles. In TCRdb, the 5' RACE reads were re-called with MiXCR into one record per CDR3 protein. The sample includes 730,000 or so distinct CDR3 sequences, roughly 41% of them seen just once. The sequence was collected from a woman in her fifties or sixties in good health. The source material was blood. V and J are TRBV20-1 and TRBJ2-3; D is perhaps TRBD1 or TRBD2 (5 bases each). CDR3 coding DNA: TGCAGTGCGCCCGGGGCAGAGGATACGCAGTATTTT. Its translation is CSAPGAEDTQYF.